This T cell receptor (beta chain) was recovered during a study of blood T cells in healthy people across ages. The use of a sample-barcoded 5' primer and a J-beta primer mix characterized a second PCR of about 7 to 12 cycles. TCRdb recomputed calls from the 5' RACE reads with MiXCR, one row per CDR3 protein. The table lists hundreds of thousands of distinct CDR3 sequences, about 25% of them singletons, with 8% to 10% in the top ten. The CDR3 length is 17 residues. Germline loops: CDR1 SGHTA, CDR2 FQGNSA. The V gene end was trimmed by 4 bases and the J gene end by 4 bases; junction bases not matched to a gene: 13. This same sample was also taken into another study, of T cells of mothers and their children. That paper states: cDNA was made from all extracted RNA, about 1.4 ug per 15 ul. Sequencing returned over 10 million TCR beta CDR3 reads per mother and 2.5 million to 3 million per child.

Specimen: blood. The sequence was obtained from a boy aged 5-17 years in good health. The chain couples TRBV7-2 to TRBJ2-5, with 9 bases lining up with TRBD2. The CDR3 loop reads CASSSRLAGVGRETQYF. The CDR3 DNA follows: TGTGCCAGCAGCTCTCGTTTAGCGGGAGTCGGACGAGAGACCCAGTACTTC. Filled out from reference TRBV7-2 and TRBJ2-5, the complete variable domain reads GAGVSQSPSNKVTEKGKDVELRCDPISGHTALYWYRQSLGQGLEFLIYFQGNSAPDKSGLPSDRFSAERTGGSVSTLTIQRTQQEDSAVYLCASSSRLAGVGRETQYFGPGTRLLVL.